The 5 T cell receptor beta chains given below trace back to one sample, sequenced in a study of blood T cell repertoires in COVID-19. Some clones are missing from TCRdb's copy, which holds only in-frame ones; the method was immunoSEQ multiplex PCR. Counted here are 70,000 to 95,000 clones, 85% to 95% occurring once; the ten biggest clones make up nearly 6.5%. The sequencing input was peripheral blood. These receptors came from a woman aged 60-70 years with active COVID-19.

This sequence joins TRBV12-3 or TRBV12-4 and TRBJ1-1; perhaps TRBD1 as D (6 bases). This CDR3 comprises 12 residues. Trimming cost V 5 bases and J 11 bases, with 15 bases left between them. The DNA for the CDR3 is TGTGCCAGCAGTCCCCCCGGGACAACGGCTTTCTTT. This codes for CASSPPGTTAFF.

In DNA form, the CDR3 reads TGTGCCAGCAGCCAGAAGGACTATGAGGGGACCCAGTACTTC. This codes for CASSQKDYEGTQYF. The chain has TRBV4-2 and TRBJ2-5; TRBD2 might be the D (6 bases). Germline V gives CDR1 LGHNA, CDR2 YNFKEQ. The CDR3 covers 14 residues. V dropped 3 bases and J dropped 7 bases, with 15 bases sitting between them.

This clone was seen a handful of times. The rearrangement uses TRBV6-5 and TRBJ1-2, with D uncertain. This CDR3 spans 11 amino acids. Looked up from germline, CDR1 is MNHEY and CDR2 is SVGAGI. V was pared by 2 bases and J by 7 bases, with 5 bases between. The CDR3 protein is CASSYEGGYTF. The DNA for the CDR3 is TGTGCCAGCAGTTACGAGGGTGGCTACACCTTC.

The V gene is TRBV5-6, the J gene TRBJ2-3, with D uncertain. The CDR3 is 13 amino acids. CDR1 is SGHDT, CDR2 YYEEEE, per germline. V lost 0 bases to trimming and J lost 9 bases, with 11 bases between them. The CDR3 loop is CASSLADKRTQYF. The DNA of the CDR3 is TGTGCCAGCAGCTTGGCTGACAAAAGGACGCAGTATTTT.

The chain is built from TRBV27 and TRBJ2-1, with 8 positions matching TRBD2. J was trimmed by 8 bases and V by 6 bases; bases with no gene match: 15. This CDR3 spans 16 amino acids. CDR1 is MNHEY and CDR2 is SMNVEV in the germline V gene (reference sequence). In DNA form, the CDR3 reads TGTGCCAGCAGCAGTGACCCGGGACTAGAGCATCATGAGCAGTTCTTC. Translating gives CASSSDPGLEHHEQFF.